This TCR beta chain comes out of a study of blood T cell repertoires in COVID-19. Study context: Sites in the United States, Italy and Spain provided acute and convalescent COVID-19 samples. PBMCs, B-cell-depleted T cells, or T cells provided the cDNA or gDNA that made up the material.

The CDR3 length is 18 residues. The germline V gene has CDR1 MNHEY and CDR2 SVGEGT. J was trimmed by 5 bases and V by 2 bases; bases with no gene match: 16. In the original analysis: From reference gene primer amplification, estimates of nucleated cell counts were derived. Assay used: immunoSEQ multiplex PCR; TCRdb lists only in-frame clones, some missing. The D gene and trimming were derived from the DNA, and the V and J assignments and clone size from that table. The sample shows about 76,000 clones, 70% to 90% of them seen only once. The chain has TRBV6-2 or TRBV6-3 and TRBJ2-5; 8 bases are a match to TRBD2. Sequenced: peripheral blood. This sequence was found in a human donor in a cohort sampled during active COVID-19. The CDR3 coding sequence is TGTGCCAGCAGTTACCACTCGGGGGGGCGCCGGGCAGGGGAGACCCAGTACTTC. Its translation is CASSYHSGGRRAGETQYF.